This T cell receptor (beta chain) emerged from a study of blood T cell repertoires in COVID-19. Study in general: Sites across the United States, Italy and Spain contributed samples from acute and convalescent COVID-19. T cells, B-cell-depleted T cells, or PBMCs provided the cDNA or gDNA that served as material.

Germline loops: CDR1 SGHDN, CDR2 FVKESK. V lost 3 bases, J lost 6 bases, and 13 bases stayed unmatched. CDR3 length equals 16 residues. Per the original data handling: Amplified reference gene primers provided the basis for estimating nucleated cell counts. This table comes from immunoSEQ multiplex PCR, and its TCRdb copy is limited to in-frame clones, with some not included. The V and J calls and clone size come from that table; D and trimming were worked out from the DNA. Of roughly 34,000 clones listed, 70% to 80% are singletons. Sequenced material: peripheral blood. The chain recombines TRBV14 with TRBJ2-7, with 8 bases identical to TRBD1. This receptor was identified in a human donor in a cohort sampled during active COVID-19. CDR3 bases: TGTGCCAGCAGCCATAGGACCGGGACAGGCACCGGCGAGCAGTACTTC. It yields the protein CASSHRTGTGTGEQYF.